The 23 T cell receptor beta chains below all came from one sample that was sequenced in a study of regulatory T cells in long-lasting Graves disease (dated by TCRdb to about 2021). The time point label corresponds to: persistent/refractory GD, antithyroid drugs over 5 years with positive TRAb. For both TCR sequencing and RNA sequencing, RNA was extracted from PBMCs using TRIzol. Library method: multiplex PCR. Sequencing used an Illumina HiSeq 4000. To build TCR beta libraries, CDR3 regions were amplified by Arm-PCR using iRepertoire HTBI primers. The public reads were reprocessed in TCRdb via fastp at Q25 and MiXCR, keeping in-frame beta chains. Rows with one shared CDR3 protein collapse into an entry with the most common genes and DNA. The sample yields 400,000 or so distinct CDR3 sequences; around 21% were counted once. The ten largest clones take up around 21% of the sample. Here the sequenced sample was peripheral blood mononuclear cells (PBMCs), taken when the disease was refractory, from a patient treated with antithyroid drugs. Every receptor here comes from a female donor with Graves disease.

This sequence joins TRBV5-8 and TRBJ1-4; the match to TRBD1 covers 9 bases. The germline gives CDR1 SGHTS, CDR2 YDEGEE. The ends lost 2 bases at V and 5 bases at J; junction bases unmatched: 4. The CDR3 covers 15 residues. CDR3 sequence reads: CASSFEGTGNEKLFF. Written as DNA, the CDR3 is TGTGCCAGCAGCTTTGAAGGGACAGGGAATGAAAAACTGTTTTTT.

This clonotype came up many times. The chain uses TRBV14 and TRBJ2-7, with TRBD2 identical over 10 bases. The V gene end was trimmed by 1 base and the J gene end by 10 bases; junction bases not matched to a gene: 10. This CDR3 region has 15 residues. Germline-derived CDR1 and CDR2 are SGHDN and FVKESK. The CDR3 protein is CASSQGALAGSEQYF. The CDR3, as DNA: TGTGCCAGCAGCCAAGGGGCACTAGCGGGATCGGAACAGTACTTC.

This clonotype appeared many times. The rearrangement joins TRBV2 to TRBJ2-1; 8 bases are a match to TRBD1. Germline assignment: CDR1 SNHLY and CDR2 FYNNEI. With V trimmed by 2 bases and J by 1 base, 4 bases remained unmatched. The CDR3 sequence is 16 residues long. The CDR3 region has the DNA TGTGCCAGCAGTGAATCCCGGACAGGGTCCTACAATGAGCAGTTCTTC. Amino acids: CASSESRTGSYNEQFF.

The table lists this clonotype with many counts. The V call is TRBV7-8, the J call TRBJ2-7; D might be TRBD2 (5 bases). The CDR3 is 15 residues long. Germline V lookup: CDR1 SGHVS, CDR2 FQNEAQ. V lost 5 bases and J lost 5, with 19 bases in between. The CDR3 nucleotides read TGTGCCAGCAGCCCCCGACTATTGTCCTGCAACGAGCAGTACTTC. Protein product: CASSPRLLSCNEQYF. The full variable domain, in which reference TRBV7-8 and TRBJ2-7 provide the parts outside the CDR3, is GAGVSQSPRYKVAKRGQDVALRCDPISGHVSLFWYQQALGQGPEFLTYFQNEAQLDKSGLPSDRFFAERPEGSVSTLKIQRTQQEDSAVYLCASSPRLLSCNEQYFGPGTRLTVT.

In its sample, this clonotype was seen many times. The chain carries TRBV6-1 and TRBJ2-7, with a weak D call TRBD2 (5 bases). V was pared by 6 bases and J by 0 bases, with 18 bases between. Germline lookup yields CDR1 MNHNS and CDR2 SASEGT. The CDR3 is 16 residues long. CDR3 nucleotide sequence: TGTGCCAGCAGACCTAGCAGTGGAACAGCCTCCTACGAGCAGTACTTC. This sequence encodes CASRPSSGTASYEQYF.

This clonotype was detected ten times or more. The V call is TRBV2, the J call TRBJ2-5, with D perhaps TRBD1 (5 bases). Germline-derived CDR1 and CDR2 are SNHLY and FYNNEI. V was trimmed by 7 bases and J by 6 bases, leaving 12 bases between them. This CDR3 is 12 amino acids long. CDR3 loop: CASITTVKTQYF. CDR3 in DNA: TGTGCCAGCATTACGACAGTGAAGACCCAGTACTTC.

This clonotype came up a few times. The V and J genes are TRBV6-9 and TRBJ1-4, with D unresolved. The V and J ends lost 3 bases and 10 bases respectively, with 15 bases between them. The V gene's germline CDR1 is MNHGY and CDR2 SVAAGI. This CDR3 has 14 residues. This CDR3 is CASSYTTSGVKLFF. In nucleotides, the CDR3 is TGTGCCAGCAGTTACACAACCTCCGGGGTAAAACTGTTTTTT.

There are many counts of this clonotype. The gene calls are TRBV11-2 and TRBJ2-7, with 10 bases matching TRBD1. CDR3 length: 18 residues. The V gene end was trimmed by 3 bases and the J gene end by 2 bases; junction bases not matched to a gene: 13. Germline CDR1 reads SGHAT; CDR2 reads FQNNGV. CDR3 DNA: TGTGCCAGCAGCTTGACAGGACAGGGGGTCATAAGGACCTACGAGCAGTACTTC. This codes for CASSLTGQGVIRTYEQYF.

The V call is TRBV25-1, the J call TRBJ1-2; maybe TRBD1 (5 bases). Germline values: CDR1 MGHDK, CDR2 SYGVNS. The CDR3 extends over 16 amino acids. Trimming pared 4 bases from V and 4 bases from J, leaving 19 bases between. The CDR3 is CASSGTAGDRTYGYTF. Here the CDR3 DNA reads TGTGCCAGCAGTGGGACGGCCGGGGACCGCACCTATGGCTACACCTTC.

In the case of this clonotype: The junction departs from the called germline gene at one end, perhaps through a read error. The rearrangement joins TRBV5-1 to TRBJ1-1; D is unresolved. CDR1 is SGHRS and CDR2 is YFSETQ in the germline V gene. The CDR3 runs 15 residues. The CDR3 is CASSLGPGENTEAFF. The CDR3 region has the DNA TGTGCCAGCAGCTTAGGGCCTGGGGAGAACACTGAAGCTTTCTTT.

This clonotype was counted only a few times. V is TRBV11-2 and J is TRBJ1-2; 7 bases agree with TRBD1. V lost 0 bases, J lost 3 bases, and 1 base stayed unmatched. Germline CDR1 is SGHAT and CDR2 is FQNNGV. CDR3 length: 14 residues. The CDR3 is CASSLETGDYGYTF. DNA of the CDR3: TGTGCCAGCAGCTTAGAAACAGGGGACTATGGCTACACCTTC.

Notes on this clonotype: Compared with germline, one end of the junction differs, possibly owing to a read error. The chain employs TRBV20-1 and TRBJ2-5; no firm D call. Germline CDR1 is DFQATT and CDR2 is SNEGSKA (reference sequence). CDR3 length equals 15 residues. CDR3 residues: CSARAPAGNQEAQYF. The DNA for the CDR3 is TGCAGTGCTAGAGCCCCTGCAGGAAACCAAGAGGCCCAGTACTTC.

J is TRBJ2-7 and V is TRBV10-3, with D hard to call. The CDR3 contains 14 residues. The germline V gene encodes CDR1 ENHRY and CDR2 SYGVKD. V was trimmed by 2 bases and J by 0 bases, leaving 8 bases between them. The CDR3 spells CAISEAESSYEQYF. The CDR3 DNA reads as TGTGCCATCAGTGAGGCGGAAAGCTCCTACGAGCAGTACTTC.

V and J are TRBV5-1 and TRBJ1-1; tentative D call: TRBD1 (6 bases). V was trimmed by 4 bases and J by 2 bases, leaving 15 bases between them. Germline CDR1 reads SGHRS; CDR2 reads YFSETQ. This CDR3 has 15 residues. The DNA for the CDR3 is TGCGCCAGCAGCACCCAGGGGACCCCTAACACTGAAGCTTTCTTT. This codes for CASSTQGTPNTEAFF. The full variable domain, its missing parts supplied by reference TRBV5-1 and TRBJ1-1, is KAGVTQTPRYLIKTRGQQVTLSCSPISGHRSVSWYQQTPGQGLQFLFEYFSETQRNKGNFPGRFSGRQFSNSRSEMNVSTLELGDSALYLCASSTQGTPNTEAFFGQGTRLTVV.

Points on this clonotype: A read error is likely, as this CDR3 ends without the conserved phenylalanine or tryptophan. The chain combines TRBV12-3 or TRBV12-4 with TRBJ2-5; tentatively, D is TRBD1 (5 bases). The CDR3 length is 14 residues. The V gene lost 4 bases and the J gene lost 1 base, with 10 bases spanning the gap. The CDR3 here is CASSSTGIQETQYL. The CDR3 DNA reads as TGTGCCAGCAGTTCCACAGGAATCCAAGAGACCCAGTACCTC.

About this clonotype itself: A single base separates this from a much larger clone, so it may be a read error. The gene calls are TRBV2 and TRBJ2-2, with D possibly TRBD2 on 5 matching bases. Germline CDR1 is SNHLY and CDR2 is FYNNEI. The CDR3 totals 15 residues. The CDR3 region has the DNA TGTGCCAGCAGCATGGCGCCGCAGAACACCGGGGAGCTGTCTTTT. It encodes CASSMAPQNTGELSF.

This clonotype was detected ten times or more. This chain links TRBV6-1 with TRBJ1-6; possibly TRBD1 for D (5 bases). The CDR3 runs 15 residues. Trimming took off 2 bases at V and 10 bases at J, with 15 bases between the two ends. The germline CDR1 and CDR2 sequences are MNHNS and SASEGT. The CDR3 sequence is CASSESAPRDSPLHF. The DNA of the CDR3 is TGTGCCAGCAGTGAATCTGCCCCGCGGGACTCACCCCTCCACTTT.

V and J are TRBV7-8 and TRBJ1-5, with a weak D call TRBD1 (5 bases). Per the germline V gene, CDR1 is SGHVS and CDR2 is FQNEAQ. V lost 5 bases, J lost 7 bases, and 21 bases lay in between. This CDR3 has 16 amino acids. The CDR3 sequence: CASSPKGGGVRQPQHF. The DNA for the CDR3 is TGTGCCAGCAGCCCGAAAGGTGGAGGGGTTAGACAGCCCCAGCATTTT.

This sequence joins TRBV5-1 and TRBJ2-7; 9 bases line up with TRBD1. From germline, CDR1 is SGHRS and CDR2 YFSETQ. The CDR3 totals 14 residues. The V segment lost 0 bases and the J segment 6 bases; nucleotides outside the gene matches: 4. The CDR3 reads CASSLAKTGGEQYF. The DNA of the CDR3 is TGCGCCAGCAGCTTGGCCAAGACAGGGGGCGAGCAGTACTTC.

The J gene is TRBJ2-3, the V gene TRBV6-5; weak D call: TRBD2 (6 bases). Germline CDR1 and CDR2: MNHEY and SVGAGI. Between the trimmed V and J ends, which lost 3 bases and 6 bases, there was a span of 13 bases. The CDR3 spans 14 residues. CDR3 coding DNA: TGTGCCAGCAGTTATGAAGGGGAGGCGGATACGCAGTATTTT. Translated: CASSYEGEADTQYF.

This clonotype was picked up a small number of times. The chain combines TRBV30 with TRBJ2-7, with 9 bases identical to TRBD1. Germline values: CDR1 GTSNPN, CDR2 SVGIG (reference sequence). J gave up 4 bases and V 5 bases, and 3 bases lay outside the gene matches. This CDR3 has 12 residues. The CDR3 DNA follows: TGTGCCTGGGCGGACAGGGGTTACGAGCAGTACTTC. Residues: CAWADRGYEQYF.

This clonotype was counted a single time. The chain couples TRBV20-1 to TRBJ2-4; 8 nucleotides agree with TRBD2. Germline-derived CDR1 and CDR2 are DFQATT and SNEGSKA (reference sequence). The CDR3 contains 21 residues. The V gene end was trimmed by 6 bases and the J gene end by 0 bases; junction bases not matched to a gene: 25. In DNA form, the CDR3 reads TGCAGTGCCCCCAGTCCGGTGCCGACTAGCGCCAGGGAGCCAGCCAAAAACATTCAGTACTTC. It translates to CSAPSPVPTSAREPAKNIQYF.

This clonotype was seen a handful of times. The rearrangement joins TRBV29-1 to TRBJ1-2; D uncertain. There are 13 residues in the CDR3. Germline CDR1 SQVTM, CDR2 ANQGSEA. V was trimmed by 7 bases and J by 0 bases, leaving 12 bases between them. The CDR3 sequence: CSAAAEANYGYTF. CDR3 nucleotide sequence: TGCAGCGCCGCCGCGGAAGCTAACTATGGCTACACCTTC.